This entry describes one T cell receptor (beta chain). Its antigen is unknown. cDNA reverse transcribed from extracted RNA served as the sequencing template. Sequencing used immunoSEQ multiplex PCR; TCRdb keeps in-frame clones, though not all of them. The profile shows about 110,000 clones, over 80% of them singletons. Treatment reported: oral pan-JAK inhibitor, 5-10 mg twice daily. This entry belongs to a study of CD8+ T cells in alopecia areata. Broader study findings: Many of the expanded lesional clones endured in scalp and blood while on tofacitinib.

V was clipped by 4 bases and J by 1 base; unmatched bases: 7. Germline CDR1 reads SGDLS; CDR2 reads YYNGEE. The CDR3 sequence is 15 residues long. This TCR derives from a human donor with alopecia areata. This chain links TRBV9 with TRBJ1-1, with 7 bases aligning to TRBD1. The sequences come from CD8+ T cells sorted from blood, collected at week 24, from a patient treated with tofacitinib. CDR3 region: CASSFRDSQNTEAFF. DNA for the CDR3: TGTGCCAGCAGCTTTCGGGACAGCCAGAACACTGAAGCTTTCTTT.